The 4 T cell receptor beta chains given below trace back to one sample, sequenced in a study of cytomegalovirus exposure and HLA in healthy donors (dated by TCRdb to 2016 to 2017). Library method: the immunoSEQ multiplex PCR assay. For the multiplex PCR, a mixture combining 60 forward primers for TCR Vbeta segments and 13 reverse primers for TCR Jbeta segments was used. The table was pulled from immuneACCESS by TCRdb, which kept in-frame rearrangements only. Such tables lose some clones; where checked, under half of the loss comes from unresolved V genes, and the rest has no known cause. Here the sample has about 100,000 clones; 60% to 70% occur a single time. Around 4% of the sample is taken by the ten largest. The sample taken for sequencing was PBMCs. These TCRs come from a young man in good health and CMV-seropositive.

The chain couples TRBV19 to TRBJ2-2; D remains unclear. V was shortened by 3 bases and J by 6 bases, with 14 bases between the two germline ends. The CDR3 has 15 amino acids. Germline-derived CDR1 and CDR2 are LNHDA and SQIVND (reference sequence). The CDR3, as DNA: TGTGCCAGTAGTATTCGTCAAGTCTCGGCCGGGGAGCTGTTTTTT. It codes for CASSIRQVSAGELFF.

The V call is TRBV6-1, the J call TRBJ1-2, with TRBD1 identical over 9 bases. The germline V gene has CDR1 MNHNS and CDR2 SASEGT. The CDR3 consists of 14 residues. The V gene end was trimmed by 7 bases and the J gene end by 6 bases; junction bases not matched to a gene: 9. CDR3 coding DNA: TGTGCCAGCAACGGACAGGGGTATGTGGATGGCTACACCTTC. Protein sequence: CASNGQGYVDGYTF.

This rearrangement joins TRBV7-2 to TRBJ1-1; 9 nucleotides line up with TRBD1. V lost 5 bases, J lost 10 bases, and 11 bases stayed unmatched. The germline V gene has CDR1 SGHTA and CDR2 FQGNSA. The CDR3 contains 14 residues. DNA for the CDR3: TGTGCCAGCAGCCGATATGGACAGGGGAGGGGAGCTTTCTTT. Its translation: CASSRYGQGRGAFF.

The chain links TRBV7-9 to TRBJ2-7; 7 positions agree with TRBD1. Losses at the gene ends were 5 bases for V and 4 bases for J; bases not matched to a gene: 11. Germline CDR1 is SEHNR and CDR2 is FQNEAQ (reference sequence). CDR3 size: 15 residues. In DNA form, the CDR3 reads TGTGCCAGCAGCCAGGGGGAACAGGGGATGTACGAGCAGTACTTC. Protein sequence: CASSQGEQGMYEQYF.